This T cell receptor beta chain derives from a study of cytomegalovirus exposure and HLA in healthy donors. Study observations and caveats: Some segments of the V type, notably TRBV6-2 and TRBV6-3, were excluded as indistinguishable.

PCR involved 60 Vbeta and 13 Jbeta primers. Measured with immunoSEQ multiplex PCR; TCRdb has only the in-frame clones, and not every one. The table includes roughly 100,000 clones, roughly four fifths detected once. V trimming: 5 bases; J trimming: 5 bases; junction bases outside the gene matches: 12. CDR3 length: 16 amino acids. Germline CDR1 and CDR2: SGHVS and FQNEAQ. About this clone: As yet, its antigen is unknown.

This receptor was obtained from a male donor in good health and CMV-seropositive. The chain carries TRBV7-8 and TRBJ1-5; 7 bases map to TRBD1. The specimen was PBMCs. CDR3 in amino acids: CASSLRQGGWDQPQHF. The CDR3 DNA follows: TGTGCCAGCAGCCTGCGACAGGGCGGATGGGATCAGCCCCAGCATTTT.